A single sample gave rise to the 4 T cell receptor beta chains below, sequenced in a study of shared clonotypes between healthy human individuals (TCRdb year 2020). The library was made by the immunoSEQ multiplex PCR assay. As stored in TCRdb, this immuneACCESS dataset retains in-frame rearrangements with V and J assigned. A fraction of the clones does not appear; measured against another copy, unresolved V genes explain less than half of the discrepancy, and the remainder lacks a known reason. Within this sample are about 2.3 million clones, with roughly 93% of them counted one time only. The ten largest account for 0.39% of the sample. The sequencing sample was made of naive CD4+ T cells from PBMCs. The sample's cell subset or site label is to be understood as: CD45RA+ positively selected. Every receptor here comes from a man between 18 and 35 years old in good health. Some clones in this sample may be carry-over from other donors' samples.

V is TRBV6-1 and J is TRBJ2-5, with 8 bases that match TRBD1. The CDR3 length is 11 residues. Per the germline V gene, CDR1 is MNHNS and CDR2 is SASEGT. V shed 6 bases, J shed 9 bases, and the junction held 3 bases outside the gene matches. The CDR3 DNA reads as TGTGCCAGCAGCTACAGGGGGGCCCAGTACTTC. It specifies CASSYRGAQYF.

The chain joins TRBV10-3 to TRBJ2-2; the D is unclear. This CDR3 comprises 13 residues. V was pared by 8 bases and J by 5 bases, with 12 bases between. Germline-derived CDR1 and CDR2 are ENHRY and SYGVKD. The CDR3: CAIDPGGTGELFF. The CDR3 DNA sequence: TGTGCCATCGACCCGGGTGGGACCGGGGAGCTGTTTTTT.

The J gene is TRBJ2-1, the V gene TRBV11-2; the D gene is possibly TRBD2 (6 bases). The CDR3 runs to 16 residues. Trimming removed 5 bases from V and 7 bases from J, with 21 bases in between. Germline V gives CDR1 SGHAT, CDR2 FQNNGV. CDR3 nucleotide sequence: TGTGCCAGCAGCCAAGGCTTCGGGAGTACGAGGAATGAGCAGTTCTTC. Its translation: CASSQGFGSTRNEQFF.

The chain is built from TRBV9 and TRBJ1-1, with TRBD1 matching 7 bases. After removal of 4 bases from V and 4 bases from J, the junction contained 4 bases not matched to a gene. This CDR3 has 13 amino acids. From germline, CDR1 is SGDLS and CDR2 YYNGEE. The DNA of the CDR3 is TGTGCCAGCAGCAGACAGGGATTCACTGAAGCTTTCTTT. Translating gives CASSRQGFTEAFF.